This TCR beta chain was recorded in a study of beta chain features in type 1 diabetes. Germline V gene sequence: CDR1 GTSNPN, CDR2 SVGIG (reference sequence). J was trimmed by 6 bases and V by 2 bases; bases with no gene match: 5. CDR3 length: 14 amino acids. Sequencing targeted expressed TCRB transcripts, as all isolated RNA had been reverse transcribed. TCRdb's copy holds only in-frame clones and misses some; the assay was immunoSEQ multiplex PCR. The repertoire consists of approximately 400,000 clones, with about 16% occurring once and the leading ten covering roughly 0.019%. The receptor was derived from a woman aged 18 to 35 in good health. Input material: naive CD4+ T cells from blood. The chain recombines TRBV30 with TRBJ1-5; 9 bases fit TRBD1. The CDR3 spells CAWSTGTGSQPQHF. CDR3 DNA: TGTGCCTGGAGTACCGGGACAGGGAGTCAGCCCCAGCATTTT.